The 29 T cell receptor beta chains below all came from one sample that was sequenced in a study of T cells in Graves' hyperthyroidism and ophthalmopathy. From RNA transcripts, TCR beta CDR3 regions were amplified. First-round RT-PCR of the TCR CDR3 relied on the HTBI primer set. Via MiXCR, TCRdb re-called the multiplex PCR reads, giving one row per CDR3 protein. The table shows around 300,000 distinct CDR3 sequences, with roughly an eighth occurring only once. The specimen was blood. These receptors were obtained from a woman aged 40 to 50 with Graves' hyperthyroidism.

In its sample, this clonotype was seen many times. This rearrangement joins TRBV19 to TRBJ1-6; D call uncertain. This CDR3 spans 14 amino acids. Trimming left V 4 bases short and J 7 bases short, with 11 bases between. Germline V CDR1 and CDR2: LNHDA, SQIVND (reference sequence). The DNA for the CDR3 is TGTGCCAGTAGTAAAAACGGAGAAAATTCACCCCTCCACTTT. It yields the protein CASSKNGENSPLHF.

The V and J genes are TRBV24-1 and TRBJ2-2, with D unclear. There are 12 residues in the CDR3. Trimming left V 5 bases short and J 3 bases short, with 3 bases between. CDR1 and CDR2 (germline): KGHDR, SFDVKD. This CDR3 reads CATSGYTGELFF. The CDR3 DNA reads as TGTGCCACCAGTGGTTACACCGGGGAGCTGTTTTTT.

The chain joins TRBV19 to TRBJ1-5; D unclear. CDR3 size: 16 residues. CDR1 and CDR2 from the germline V gene are LNHDA and SQIVND (reference sequence). Deletions cut 1 base from V and 3 bases from J, with 13 bases between. CDR3 loop: CASSIVTLGPNQPQHF. The CDR3 bases are TGTGCCAGTAGTATAGTTACCCTCGGGCCCAATCAGCCCCAGCATTTT.

The genes are TRBV7-9 and TRBJ2-5; tentatively, D is TRBD1 or TRBD2 (5 bases each). The CDR3 totals 16 residues. CDR1 SEHNR and CDR2 FQNEAQ come from the germline V gene (reference sequence). V gave up 0 bases and J gave up 2 bases, with 13 bases separating them. The CDR3 loop is CASSLAETGPQETQYF. The CDR3 DNA reads as TGTGCCAGCAGCTTAGCGGAGACGGGGCCTCAAGAGACCCAGTACTTC.

With respect to this clonotype: A single base separates this from a much larger clone, so it may be a read error. CDR3 sequence reads: CASSAPRGNQPQHF. DNA of the CDR3: TGTGCCAGCAGTGCCCCACGAGGGAATCAGCCCCAGCATTTT. V and J are TRBV28 and TRBJ1-5; D is undetermined. Trimming left V 5 bases short and J 4 bases short, with 12 bases between. CDR3 length equals 14 residues. Looked up from germline, CDR1 is MDHEN and CDR2 is SYDVKM. Combining the CDR3 with reference TRBV28 and TRBJ1-5 gives the whole variable domain DVKVTQSSRYLVKRTGEKVFLECVQDMDHENMFWYRQDPGLGLRLIYFSYDVKMKEKGDIPEGYSVSREKKERFSLILESASTNQTSMYLCASSAPRGNQPQHFGDGTRLSIL.

This clonotype was detected ten times or more. This chain links TRBV2 with TRBJ2-7, with D maybe TRBD1 (5 bases). The germline V gene has CDR1 SNHLY and CDR2 FYNNEI. V gave up 4 bases and J gave up 5 bases, with 15 bases separating them. This CDR3 spans 14 amino acids. The CDR3 DNA follows: TGTGCCAGCAGTGTGTATGGGGCCCCGGACGAGCAGTACTTC. It specifies CASSVYGAPDEQYF.

This clonotype was seen more than once but under ten times. A much larger clone is a single base away; this may be a read error. The rearrangement joins TRBV12-3 or TRBV12-4 to TRBJ1-1; D is undetermined. The CDR3 has 15 residues. Trimming removed 5 bases at V and 4 bases at J, with 17 bases between. The CDR3 loop reads CASSPGHYEGTEAFF. CDR3 in DNA: TGTGCCAGCAGTCCGGGCCACTACGAGGGCACTGAAGCTTTCTTT.

This clonotype was detected ten times or more. The rearrangement uses TRBV2 and TRBJ2-7, with D unclear. Trimming removed 6 bases from V and 6 bases from J, with 12 bases in between. The length of the CDR3 is 12 residues. Germline lookup yields CDR1 SNHLY and CDR2 FYNNEI. The CDR3 is CASRDNSGEQYF. The CDR3 nucleotides read TGTGCCAGCAGAGATAATTCTGGCGAGCAGTACTTC.

This clonotype occurred a few times. The chain couples TRBV9 to TRBJ2-7; 10 nucleotides agree with TRBD2. CDR1 SGDLS and CDR2 YYNGEE come from the germline V gene. V lost 3 bases, J lost 2 bases, and 5 bases stayed unmatched. The CDR3 is 15 amino acids. The CDR3 loop is CASSGGLAATYEQYF. DNA for the CDR3: TGTGCCAGCAGCGGTGGACTAGCGGCGACCTACGAGCAGTACTTC.

This clonotype was found many times. The rearrangement links TRBV27 to TRBJ2-7; the D gene is possibly TRBD2 (6 bases). CDR1 and CDR2 (germline): MNHEY, SMNVEV (reference sequence). Trimming pared 3 bases from V and 0 bases from J, leaving 6 bases between. CDR3 length equals 13 residues. The CDR3 region is CASSLTSSYEQYF. CDR3 nucleotide sequence: TGTGCCAGCAGTTTGACTAGCTCCTACGAGCAGTACTTC.

The sample holds many counts of this clonotype. V is TRBV11-3 and J is TRBJ1-1; tentatively, D is TRBD1 (5 bases). Germline-derived CDR1 and CDR2 are SGHNT and YENEEA. The CDR3 has 14 amino acids. With 5 bases removed from V and 7 bases from J, the gap between germline ends came to 17 bases. The CDR3 region is CASSQQSRAGEAFF. The CDR3 nucleotides are TGTGCCAGCAGCCAGCAGTCCAGGGCGGGTGAAGCTTTCTTT.

There are many counts of this clonotype. V and J are TRBV18 and TRBJ1-1, with TRBD1 matching 7 bases. The germline gives CDR1 KGHSH, CDR2 LQKENI. The CDR3 has 13 residues. The CDR3 DNA is TGTGATGGAATCTCCCGGACAGGAGTAGCAGCTTTCTTT. Translating gives CDGISRTGVAAFF.

The chain combines TRBV5-4 with TRBJ1-3; D is unclear. CDR1 and CDR2 from the germline V gene are SGHNT and YYREEE (reference sequence). This CDR3 contains 16 residues. V dropped 0 bases and J dropped 0 bases, with 10 bases sitting between them. In DNA, the CDR3 is TGTGCCAGCAGCTTGGCCAACAGCAACTCTGGAAACACCATATATTTT. This translates into CASSLANSNSGNTIYF.

This clonotype was counted many times. J is TRBJ1-1 and V is TRBV20-1; TRBD1 aligns across 8 bases. From germline, CDR1 is DFQATT and CDR2 SNEGSKA (reference sequence). This CDR3 is built from 14 residues. The V segment lost 3 bases and the J segment 2 bases; nucleotides outside the gene matches: 5. The CDR3 sequence: CSARGGQGNTEAFF. The CDR3 nucleotides are TGCAGTGCTAGGGGAGGACAGGGAAACACTGAAGCTTTCTTT.

This clonotype was found a few times. The chain is built from TRBV7-9 and TRBJ2-7; tentative D call: TRBD2 (6 bases). Trimming removed 4 bases from V and 4 bases from J, with 29 bases in between. Germline CDR1 SEHNR, CDR2 FQNEAQ (reference sequence). The CDR3 spans 19 residues. The DNA for the CDR3 is TGTGCCAGCAGCTCGAACTCCGGGACGCCTCGGGAGCCTCTTTACGAGCAGTACTTC. The encoded protein is CASSSNSGTPREPLYEQYF.

Ten or more counts support this clonotype. The rearrangement uses TRBV2 and TRBJ2-7; 12 bases align to TRBD1. Germline assignment: CDR1 SNHLY and CDR2 FYNNEI. With 7 bases clipped from V and 4 bases from J, the junction kept 5 bases outside the gene matches. CDR3 length: 14 residues. For the CDR3, the DNA is TGTGCCAGCATGTCGGGACAGGGGGCGTACGAGCAGTACTTC. Translation: CASMSGQGAYEQYF.

This clonotype was seen repeatedly, ten times or more. V usage is TRBV7-9 and J usage is TRBJ2-7; TRBD2 matches at 11 bases. The CDR3 is 14 residues long. Germline CDR1 is SEHNR and CDR2 is FQNEAQ (reference sequence). V lost 4 bases and J lost 10; bases outside the gene matches: 9. The CDR3 reads CASSSGLAGTIQYF. The CDR3 region has the DNA TGTGCCAGCAGCTCCGGACTAGCGGGTACAATACAGTACTTC.

This clonotype was observed a few times. This chain connects TRBV6-1 to TRBJ1-3; possible D gene TRBD1, 5 bases. V lost 8 bases and J 0 bases, leaving 11 bases between the germline ends. Germline V CDR1 and CDR2: MNHNS, SASEGT. There are 14 residues in the CDR3. CDR3 sequence reads: CASHRLSSGNTIYF. The CDR3 bases are TGTGCCAGCCACAGGCTTTCCTCTGGAAACACCATATATTTT.

The table lists this clonotype with a few counts. This sequence joins TRBV15 and TRBJ1-2; D perhaps matches TRBD1 (5 bases). The V end lost 1 base, the J end lost 8 bases, and 14 bases lay between the germline ends. This CDR3 has 14 amino acids. CDR1 and CDR2 (germline): LNHNV, YYDKDF (reference sequence). This CDR3 is CATSRVNQGWGYTF. The CDR3 DNA follows: TGTGCCACCAGCAGAGTCAATCAGGGCTGGGGCTACACCTTC. Full variable domain (remainder filled in from reference TRBV15 and TRBJ1-2): DAMVIQNPRYQVTQFGKPVTLSCSQTLNHNVMYWYQQKSSQAPKLLFHYYDKDFNNEADTPDNFQSRRPNTSFCFLDIRSPGLGDTAMYLCATSRVNQGWGYTFGSGTRLTVV.

CDR3 sequence: CASSRGWMGQETQYF. In DNA, the CDR3 is TGTGCCAGCAGTCGGGGGTGGATGGGGCAAGAGACCCAGTACTTC. The genes are TRBV12-3 or TRBV12-4 and TRBJ2-5; a weak D match, TRBD2 (6 bases). CDR3 length: 15 amino acids. Trimming removed 5 bases from V and 2 bases from J, with 15 bases in between.

This clonotype has ten or more counts. This chain joins TRBV28 and TRBJ2-7; 11 bases are a match to TRBD2. Germline V lookup: CDR1 MDHEN, CDR2 SYDVKM. This CDR3 spans 16 amino acids. V was pared by 3 bases and J by 3 bases, with 7 bases of the junction left unmatched. CDR3 residues: CASSFKGLAGFYEQYF. Here the CDR3 DNA reads TGTGCCAGCAGTTTTAAAGGACTAGCGGGTTTCTACGAGCAGTACTTC.

This clonotype was seen repeatedly, ten times or more. V and J are TRBV12-3 or TRBV12-4 and TRBJ1-2, with D unclear. This CDR3 has 13 residues. V dropped 5 bases and J dropped 4 bases, with 11 bases sitting between them. Written as DNA, the CDR3 is TGTGCCAGCAGTCTCCCGAGGGCCTATGGCTACACCTTC. This codes for CASSLPRAYGYTF.

The DNA of the CDR3 is TGTGCCAGCATAACAAATGCGGACAGGGGGTTTGTAGATACGCAGTATTTT. It yields the protein CASITNADRGFVDTQYF. This sequence joins TRBV28 and TRBJ2-3, with 10 bases that match TRBD1. Germline CDR1 and CDR2: MDHEN and SYDVKM. The trim removed 7 bases at V and 5 bases at J, leaving 15 bases unmatched. The CDR3 consists of 17 residues.

The chain has TRBV5-1 and TRBJ2-1, with D maybe TRBD2 (6 bases). This CDR3 is built from 14 residues. Germline V gene lookup returns CDR1 SGHRS and CDR2 YFSETQ. Trimming left V 3 bases short and J 4 bases short, with 11 bases between. For the CDR3, the DNA is TGCGCCAGCAGCTACGAAGGGACTTACAATGAGCAGTTCTTC. Its protein is CASSYEGTYNEQFF.

This clonotype was seen repeatedly, ten times or more. This sequence joins TRBV7-8 and TRBJ2-1; D might be TRBD2 (5 bases). This CDR3 region has 16 residues. With 0 bases removed from V and 3 bases from J, the gap between germline ends came to 12 bases. CDR1 SGHVS and CDR2 FQNEAQ come from the germline V gene. The CDR3 DNA sequence: TGTGCCAGCAGCTTAGCTGGAGGAGTGCTCTACAATGAGCAGTTCTTC. This gives the protein CASSLAGGVLYNEQFF.

In this sample, this clonotype turned up a few times. The V call is TRBV6-1, the J call TRBJ1-6; perhaps TRBD1 as D (5 bases). Per germline, CDR1 MNHNS and CDR2 SASEGT. The ends were cut back, 6 bases at V and 13 bases at J, with 22 bases in the middle. This CDR3 region has 15 residues. CDR3 in amino acids: CASSPSLTARDPLHF. CDR3 DNA sequence: TGTGCCAGCAGCCCCTCTCTGACAGCCCGGGACCCCCTCCACTTT.

This clonotype was picked up many times. V is TRBV2 and J is TRBJ2-1; D is unresolved. Trimming took 5 bases from V and 5 from J, leaving 16 bases between them. Per the germline V gene, CDR1 is SNHLY and CDR2 is FYNNEI. The CDR3 covers 15 residues. CDR3: CASSPWNLEDNEQFF. The CDR3 DNA reads TGTGCCAGCAGTCCTTGGAACTTAGAAGACAATGAGCAGTTCTTC.

This clonotype was counted many times. V and J are TRBV2 and TRBJ2-7; 8 bases align to TRBD2. There are 15 residues in the CDR3. With 8 bases clipped from V and 9 bases from J, the junction kept 18 bases outside the gene matches. Germline CDR1 SNHLY, CDR2 FYNNEI. DNA for the CDR3: TGTGCCAGCCAACTCCTTCTAGCGGGCCGGGCGGCGCAGTACTTC. This sequence encodes CASQLLLAGRAAQYF.

This clonotype was picked up many times. The chain links TRBV12-3 or TRBV12-4 to TRBJ2-1, with 9 bases aligning to TRBD2. V shed 7 bases, J shed 2 bases, and the junction held 3 bases outside the gene matches. The CDR3 consists of 14 residues. The CDR3, as DNA: TGTGCCAGCAAAGGCGGGAGGGCCTACAATGAGCAGTTCTTC. Its protein product is CASKGGRAYNEQFF.